This T cell receptor (beta chain) derives from a study of cytomegalovirus exposure and HLA in healthy donors. For this clone: What it recognizes is unknown.

V lost 2 bases and J 5 bases, leaving 5 bases between the germline ends. This CDR3 region has 12 residues. CDR1 SGHRS and CDR2 YFSETQ come from the germline V gene. Researchers ran the PCR with 60 Vbeta and 13 Jbeta primers. The data were produced by immunoSEQ multiplex PCR, yet TCRdb's version contains in-frame clones alone and is incomplete. Here the sample spans about 200,000 clones, around 74% being singletons. General study findings and limits: A later analysis linked about 17,000 TCR beta sequences to HLA alleles at 0.05 false discovery rate. Relative to equally common others, HLA-associated TCR beta chains showed greater clonal expansion in a later analysis. Within a later analysis, the majority of CMV-associated TCR beta chains appeared HLA-restricted. CMV serostatus was the sole immune exposure information available.

The sample was PBMCs. The gene calls are TRBV5-1 and TRBJ2-1; no reliable D call. The receptor was derived from a girl between 10 and 17 years old in good health and CMV-seropositive. This CDR3 is CASSFVHNEQFF. As DNA, the CDR3 is TGCGCCAGCAGCTTCGTTCACAATGAGCAGTTCTTC.